These 27 T cell receptor beta chains originate from one sample sequenced in a study of vaccination effects on CD4 cells after COVID-19. What these receptors recognize is not known. Antigen-specific CD4+ T cells were expanded (with viral peptide pools) by the ViraFEST assay ahead of sequencing. Having been cultured for around nine days, the cells underwent CD4+ T cell isolation. Previously uninfected by SARS-CoV-2, the vaccine recipients also showed negative nucleocapsid antibodies. Using immunoSEQ multiplex PCR, the repertoire was profiled, and TCRdb retains in-frame clones only, with some absent. The table shows about 25,000 clones, with 65% to 80% occurring only once. The specimen was CD4+ T cells from PBMCs cultured with HCoV-NL63 spike peptides, collected before COVID-19 vaccination. The receptors derive from a human donor who received a COVID-19 vaccine.

J is TRBJ2-2 and V is TRBV19; 10 positions agree with TRBD2. The V segment lost 3 bases and the J segment 4 bases; nucleotides outside the gene matches: 2. The CDR3 covers 15 residues. Germline lookup yields CDR1 LNHDA and CDR2 SQIVND (reference sequence). CDR3 sequence reads: CASSMLAGVTGELFF. CDR3 DNA: TGTGCCAGTAGTATGCTAGCGGGAGTCACCGGGGAGCTGTTTTTT.

This clone has a handful of counts. V and J are TRBV10-2 and TRBJ1-3; D not resolved. The germline V and J ends were trimmed by 0 bases and 2 bases, with 5 bases remaining between them. Germline assignment: CDR1 WSHSY and CDR2 SAAADI. This CDR3 has 14 residues. CDR3 DNA sequence: TGCGCCAGCAGTGAGTCGACGGCTGGAAACACCATATATTTT. Translation gives CASSESTAGNTIYF.

The chain joins TRBV4-1 to TRBJ2-5; D is undetermined. V was pared by 5 bases and J by 3 bases, with 10 bases between. Germline V lookup: CDR1 MGHRA, CDR2 YSYEKL. CDR3 length: 13 amino acids. The CDR3 DNA reads TGCGCCAGCAGCTCGGCAGTAGAAGAGACCCAGTACTTC. This gives the protein CASSSAVEETQYF.

This rearrangement joins TRBV5-6 to TRBJ1-2; D is ambiguous. V lost 2 bases and J 6 bases, leaving 8 bases between the germline ends. There are 12 residues in the CDR3. Germline V lookup: CDR1 SGHDT, CDR2 YYEEEE. CDR3 residues: CASSFMVDGYTF. The CDR3 DNA sequence: TGTGCCAGCAGCTTCATGGTAGATGGCTACACCTTC. Looking up the rest from reference TRBV5-6 and TRBJ1-2 gives the full variable domain: DAGVTQSPTHLIKTRGQQVTLRCSPKSGHDTVSWYQQALGQGPQFIFQYYEEEERQRGNFPDRFSGHQFPNYSSELNVNALLLGDSALYLCASSFMVDGYTFGSGTRLTVV.

V usage is TRBV4-2 and J usage is TRBJ2-4; tentative D call: TRBD2 (5 bases). The V and J ends lost 0 bases and 1 base respectively, with 16 bases between them. The CDR3 has 18 residues. CDR1 LGHNA and CDR2 YNFKEQ come from the germline V gene. The CDR3 spells CASSQEVRLRVAKNIQYF. CDR3 DNA sequence: TGTGCCAGCAGCCAAGAGGTGCGACTGAGGGTCGCCAAAAACATTCAGTACTTC.

This chain joins TRBV7-9 and TRBJ2-1; D possibly corresponds to TRBD2 (6 bases). From germline, CDR1 is SEHNR and CDR2 FQNEAQ (reference sequence). Deletions cut 4 bases from V and 9 bases from J, with 22 bases between. The CDR3 loop spans 16 amino acids. Here the CDR3 reads CASSSRTITRTGEQFF. The DNA of the CDR3 is TGTGCCAGCAGCTCCCGGACTATAACTAGGACGGGTGAGCAGTTCTTC.

J is TRBJ2-7 and V is TRBV3-1 (or the pseudogene TRBV3-2), with D possibly being TRBD1 or TRBD2 (6 bases each). The length of the CDR3 is 16 residues. The germline V and J ends were trimmed by 5 bases and 0 bases, with 17 bases remaining between them. Germline CDR1 LGHDT, CDR2 YNNKEL (reference sequence). For the CDR3, the DNA is TGTGCCAGCAGCTACAGGGCCGGGGGCCGCTCCTACGAGCAGTACTTC. Translation gives CASSYRAGGRSYEQYF.

The chain recombines TRBV12-3 or TRBV12-4 with TRBJ2-5; D remains ambiguous. The CDR3 is made up of 12 amino acids. The V and J ends lost 3 bases and 9 bases respectively, with 11 bases between them. CDR3: CASSFARPPQYF. CDR3 DNA sequence: TGTGCCAGCAGTTTCGCCAGGCCGCCCCAGTACTTC.

By its share, this clone is medium-sized (0.01 to 0.1%). The chain couples TRBV4-2 to TRBJ2-3; 11 bases agree with TRBD1. In germline, CDR1 is LGHNA, CDR2 YNFKEQ. Trimming at V came to 1 base and at J to 4 bases, leaving 1 base not matched to a gene. The length of the CDR3 is 15 residues. The CDR3 DNA is TGTGCCAGCAGCCAAGGGACAGGGGGCGCAGATACGCAGTATTTT. Protein product: CASSQGTGGADTQYF.

This sequence joins TRBV29-1 and TRBJ1-2; no definite D call. The CDR3 covers 11 residues. Germline assignment: CDR1 SQVTM and CDR2 ANQGSEA. Trimming pared 1 base from V and 8 bases from J, leaving 8 bases between. The CDR3 loop reads CSVEVGLGYTF. The CDR3 coding sequence is TGCAGCGTTGAAGTAGGGCTCGGCTACACCTTC.

This clone was seen a handful of times. The chain combines TRBV4-2 with TRBJ1-4; tentatively, D is TRBD1 (6 bases). Germline CDR1 LGHNA, CDR2 YNFKEQ. The CDR3 sequence is 15 residues long. Trimming removed 2 bases from V and 2 bases from J, with 9 bases in between. CDR3 sequence (DNA): TGTGCCAGCAGCCAACCGGGACACACTAATGAAAAACTGTTTTTT. Its protein is CASSQPGHTNEKLFF.

The table lists this clone with a few counts. V and J are TRBV5-1 and TRBJ1-6, with 9 bases aligning to TRBD1. This CDR3 is 15 amino acids long. J was trimmed by 6 bases and V by 4 bases; bases with no gene match: 5. Germline loops: CDR1 SGHRS, CDR2 YFSETQ. The CDR3 protein is CASSPRDRVNSPLHF. The CDR3 region has the DNA TGCGCCAGCAGCCCCCGGGACAGGGTTAATTCACCCCTCCACTTT.

V and J are TRBV10-3 and TRBJ1-3; 10 nucleotides agree with TRBD1. This CDR3 has 13 amino acids. From germline, CDR1 is ENHRY and CDR2 SYGVKD. The ends lost 9 bases at V and 2 bases at J; junction bases unmatched: 1. The DNA of the CDR3 is TGTGCCATGACAGGGGGCCCTGGAAACACCATATATTTT. Amino acid sequence: CAMTGGPGNTIYF.

V usage is TRBV19 and J usage is TRBJ1-1; D is possibly TRBD1 (6 bases). Germline CDR1 reads LNHDA; CDR2 reads SQIVND (reference sequence). CDR3 length equals 17 residues. V was shortened by 6 bases and J by 0 bases, with 20 bases between the two germline ends. This chain's CDR3 is CASRLGRQGSMNTEAFF. For the CDR3, the DNA is TGTGCCAGTAGGCTAGGTCGGCAGGGGAGCATGAACACTGAAGCTTTCTTT.

The V and J genes are TRBV2 and TRBJ2-7, with TRBD2 as a possible D gene (5 bases). Between the trimmed V and J ends, which lost 7 bases and 3 bases, there was a span of 16 bases. The germline CDR1 and CDR2 sequences are SNHLY and FYNNEI. The CDR3 loop spans 14 amino acids. The CDR3: CASIVLRDYYEQYF. In DNA form, the CDR3 reads TGTGCCAGCATCGTCCTCCGTGACTACTACGAGCAGTACTTC. The whole variable domain, filled in from reference TRBV2 and TRBJ2-7, reads EPEVTQTPSHQVTQMGQEVILRCVPISNHLYFYWYRQILGQKVEFLVSFYNNEISEKSEIFDDQFSVERPDGSNFTLKIRSTKLEDSAMYFCASIVLRDYYEQYFGPGTRLTVT.

This chain joins TRBV11-2 and TRBJ2-2; 8 nucleotides align to TRBD1. This CDR3 is built from 16 residues. From germline, CDR1 is SGHAT and CDR2 FQNNGV. With 5 bases clipped from V and 6 bases from J, the junction kept 11 bases outside the gene matches. CDR3 bases: TGTGCCAGCAGCCCCGACAGGGGCACGTTGTCCGGGGAGCTGTTTTTT. Translating it yields CASSPDRGTLSGELFF.

This clone came up a few times. The V gene is TRBV7-6, the J gene TRBJ2-5, with 7 positions matching TRBD1. V was pared by 1 base and J by 4 bases, with 3 bases of the junction left unmatched. The V gene's germline CDR1 is SGHVS and CDR2 FNYEAQ. The CDR3 length is 14 residues. The CDR3 loop reads CASSLGGQLETQYF. CDR3 DNA: TGTGCCAGCAGCTTAGGGGGACAGTTAGAGACCCAGTACTTC.

The chain has TRBV5-6 and TRBJ2-3; TRBD1 agrees at 11 bases. V shed 0 bases and J 0 bases; nucleotides not matched to a gene: 6. The CDR3 has 18 residues. Germline CDR1 reads SGHDT; CDR2 reads YYEEEE. CDR3 coding DNA: TGTGCCAGCAGCTTGGTGGACAGGGGGCCCGCTAGCACAGATACGCAGTATTTT. Its translation is CASSLVDRGPASTDTQYF.

J is TRBJ2-3 and V is TRBV6-5; 10 positions match TRBD2. With V trimmed by 6 bases and J by 7 bases, 7 bases remained unmatched. Germline V CDR1 and CDR2: MNHEY, SVGAGI. The CDR3 is made up of 14 amino acids. The CDR3 bases are TGTGCCAGCAGCCGTAGCGGGGGGCGTAATACGCAGTATTTT. Its translation is CASSRSGGRNTQYF.

The sample holds one count of this clone. The V call is TRBV10-3, the J call TRBJ2-1, with 9 bases aligning to TRBD2. Germline loops: CDR1 ENHRY, CDR2 SYGVKD. With 4 bases clipped from V and 4 bases from J, the junction kept 20 bases outside the gene matches. The length of the CDR3 is 20 residues. CDR3 coding DNA: TGTGCCATCAGTGGTGGGGGTAGCGGGAGCTGGAGTCGATTTTACAATGAGCAGTTCTTC. Protein: CAISGGGSGSWSRFYNEQFF.

This clone was detected only once. The J gene is TRBJ2-5, the V gene TRBV29-1; D possibly corresponds to TRBD2 (6 bases). V lost 8 bases and J 5 bases, leaving 15 bases between the germline ends. CDR1 is SQVTM, CDR2 ANQGSEA, per germline. The CDR3 sequence is 12 residues long. The CDR3 sequence: CSPPSSGETQYF. CDR3 DNA: TGCAGCCCTCCGTCGAGCGGGGAGACCCAGTACTTC.

The chain recombines TRBV30 with TRBJ2-5; 8 positions match TRBD2. The CDR3 extends over 16 amino acids. Germline-derived CDR1 and CDR2 are GTSNPN and SVGIG (reference sequence). V lost 0 bases, J lost 7 bases, and 13 bases stayed unmatched. DNA for the CDR3: TGTGCCTGGAGTGTACGAGCGGGGGCCGGGGCGGGGACCCAGTACTTC. It encodes CAWSVRAGAGAGTQYF.

The CDR3 DNA is TGCGCCAGCAGCTTGGCAGCGGGTTCTGGAAACACCATATATTTT. This translates into CASSLAAGSGNTIYF. The chain uses TRBV5-1 and TRBJ1-3, with D hard to call. The CDR3 contains 15 residues. Trimming pared 0 bases from V and 1 base from J, leaving 8 bases between. Germline values: CDR1 SGHRS, CDR2 YFSETQ.

This clone was found once. The chain carries TRBV2 and TRBJ2-1; weak D call: TRBD2 (6 bases). The germline V gene has CDR1 SNHLY and CDR2 FYNNEI. V lost 1 base and J 6 bases, leaving 7 bases between the germline ends. The CDR3 has 13 residues. For the CDR3, the DNA is TGTGCCAGCAGTGAAGGGCGGGGCAATGAGCAGTTCTTC. Translating gives CASSEGRGNEQFF. The complete variable domain, with remaining parts taken from reference TRBV2 and TRBJ2-1, reads EPEVTQTPSHQVTQMGQEVILRCVPISNHLYFYWYRQILGQKVEFLVSFYNNEISEKSEIFDDQFSVERPDGSNFTLKIRSTKLEDSAMYFCASSEGRGNEQFFGPGTRLTVL.

The chain links TRBV6-5 to TRBJ1-4; tentatively, D is TRBD1 (6 bases). CDR3 size: 14 residues. The germline V and J ends were trimmed by 7 bases and 10 bases, with 19 bases remaining between them. Germline V gene lookup returns CDR1 MNHEY and CDR2 SVGAGI. CDR3 protein: CASTERGVAVKLFF. The CDR3 nucleotides read TGTGCCAGCACCGAAAGGGGGGTTGCGGTAAAACTGTTTTTT.

The chain uses TRBV5-1 and TRBJ2-2; TRBD2 matches 10 bases. This CDR3 comprises 18 residues. Per the germline V gene, CDR1 is SGHRS and CDR2 is YFSETQ. V trimming: 2 bases; J trimming: 2 bases; junction bases outside the gene matches: 9. The CDR3 region has the DNA TGCGCCAGCAGCTTCTCCGGTAGCGGGGGGCCCAACACCGGGGAGCTGTTTTTT. It specifies CASSFSGSGGPNTGELFF.

The chain is built from TRBV4-2 and TRBJ2-3; D gene uncertain. The CDR3 extends over 15 amino acids. Trimming removed 3 bases from V and 0 bases from J, with 10 bases in between. CDR1 and CDR2 (germline): LGHNA, YNFKEQ. The CDR3 spells CASSQDPLSTDTQYF. CDR3 in DNA: TGTGCCAGCAGCCAGGACCCGCTAAGCACAGATACGCAGTATTTT.